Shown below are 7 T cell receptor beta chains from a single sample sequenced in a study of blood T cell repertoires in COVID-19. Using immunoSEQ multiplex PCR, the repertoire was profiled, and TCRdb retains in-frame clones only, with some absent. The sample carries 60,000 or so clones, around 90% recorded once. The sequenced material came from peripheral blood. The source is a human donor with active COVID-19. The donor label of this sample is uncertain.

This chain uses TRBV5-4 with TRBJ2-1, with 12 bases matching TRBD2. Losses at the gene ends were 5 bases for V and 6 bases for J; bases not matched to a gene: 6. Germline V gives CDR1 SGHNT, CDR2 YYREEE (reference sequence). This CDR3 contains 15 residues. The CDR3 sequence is CASRGLLAGGNEQFF. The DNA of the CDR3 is TGTGCCAGCAGGGGTTTACTAGCGGGGGGCAATGAGCAGTTCTTC.

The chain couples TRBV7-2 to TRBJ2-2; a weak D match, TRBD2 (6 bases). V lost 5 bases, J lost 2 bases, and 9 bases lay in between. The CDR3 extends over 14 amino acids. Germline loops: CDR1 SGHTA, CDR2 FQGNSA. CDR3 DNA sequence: TGTGCCAGCAGCCATGGACTAAACACCGGGGAGCTGTTTTTT. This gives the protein CASSHGLNTGELFF.

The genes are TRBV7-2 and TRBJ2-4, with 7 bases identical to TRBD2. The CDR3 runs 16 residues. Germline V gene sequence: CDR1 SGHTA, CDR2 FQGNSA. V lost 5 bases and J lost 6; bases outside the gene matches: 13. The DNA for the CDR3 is TGTGCCAGCAGCACCGCCGGGGGGAGGGCCTTAAACATTCAGTACTTC. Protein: CASSTAGGRALNIQYF. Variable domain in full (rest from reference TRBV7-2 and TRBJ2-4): GAGVSQSPSNKVTEKGKDVELRCDPISGHTALYWYRQSLGQGLEFLIYFQGNSAPDKSGLPSDRFSAERTGGSVSTLTIQRTQQEDSAVYLCASSTAGGRALNIQYFGAGTRLSVL.

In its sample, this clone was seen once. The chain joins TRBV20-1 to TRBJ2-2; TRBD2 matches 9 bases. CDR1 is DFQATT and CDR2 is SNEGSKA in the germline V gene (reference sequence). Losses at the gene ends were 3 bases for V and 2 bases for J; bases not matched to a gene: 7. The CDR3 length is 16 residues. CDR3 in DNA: TGCAGTGCTAGTATTAGCGGGGGCCCTAACACCGGGGAGCTGTTTTTT. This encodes CSASISGGPNTGELFF.

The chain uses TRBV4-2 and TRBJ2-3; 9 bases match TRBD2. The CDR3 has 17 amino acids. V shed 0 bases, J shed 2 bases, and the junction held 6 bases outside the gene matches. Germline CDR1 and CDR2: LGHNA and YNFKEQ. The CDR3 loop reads CASSQEGPSGATDTQYF. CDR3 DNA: TGTGCCAGCAGCCAAGAAGGGCCTAGCGGGGCCACAGATACGCAGTATTTT.

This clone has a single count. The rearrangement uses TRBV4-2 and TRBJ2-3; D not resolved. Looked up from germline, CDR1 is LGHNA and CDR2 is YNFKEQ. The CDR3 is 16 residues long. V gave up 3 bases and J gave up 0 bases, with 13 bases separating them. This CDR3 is CASSQASATSTDTQYF. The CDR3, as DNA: TGTGCCAGCAGCCAGGCTTCAGCGACTAGCACAGATACGCAGTATTTT.

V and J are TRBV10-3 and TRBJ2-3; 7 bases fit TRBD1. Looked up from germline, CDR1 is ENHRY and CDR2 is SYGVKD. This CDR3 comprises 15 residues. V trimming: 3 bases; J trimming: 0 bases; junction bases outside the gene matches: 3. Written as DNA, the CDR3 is TGTGCCATCAGTGATTGGGACAGCAGCACAGATACGCAGTATTTT. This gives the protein CAISDWDSSTDTQYF.